Below, 21 T cell receptor beta chains from the same sample are listed, as sequenced in a study of blood T cell repertoires in COVID-19. Measured with immunoSEQ multiplex PCR; TCRdb has only the in-frame clones, and not every one. The sample yields about 210,000 clones, about four fifths seen once. The specimen was peripheral blood. All receptors derive from a man aged 55 to 70 with acute or convalescent COVID-19.

The chain couples TRBV10-3 to TRBJ1-3, with a tentative D call TRBD1 (5 bases). V was pared by 10 bases and J by 6 bases, with 10 bases between. CDR1 and CDR2 from the germline V gene are ENHRY and SYGVKD. The CDR3 is 11 residues long. The CDR3 spells CATGGENTIYF. The DNA for the CDR3 is TGTGCCACGGGGGGGGAAAACACCATATATTTT.

This clone was observed a handful of times. This rearrangement joins TRBV9 to TRBJ2-7; weak D call: TRBD1 (5 bases). The V gene lost 3 bases and the J gene lost 0 bases, with 13 bases spanning the gap. Germline CDR1 SGDLS, CDR2 YYNGEE. The CDR3 loop spans 15 amino acids. CDR3 bases: TGTGCCAGCAGCGCAGACAGTAGGGGCTCCTACGAGCAGTACTTC. It yields the protein CASSADSRGSYEQYF.

This clone appeared a few times. The CDR3 region has the DNA TGCAGCGTTTCAGCGGGGGGACACCCTCCATTCACAGATACGCAGTATTTT. This translates into CSVSAGGHPPFTDTQYF. V is TRBV29-1 and J is TRBJ2-3, with 9 bases lining up with TRBD2. Germline V CDR1 and CDR2: SQVTM, ANQGSEA. The V and J ends lost 5 bases and 2 bases, in that order; junction bases with no gene match: 14. The CDR3 length is 17 residues.

This clone was found once. V is TRBV9 and J is TRBJ1-4, with TRBD1 matching over 10 bases. Looked up from germline, CDR1 is SGDLS and CDR2 is YYNGEE. CDR3 length: 15 residues. V trimming: 3 bases; J trimming: 5 bases; junction bases outside the gene matches: 4. DNA for the CDR3: TGTGCCAGCAGCGGGGACAGGGGTGGAAATGAAAAACTGTTTTTT. As protein: CASSGDRGGNEKLFF.

This sequence joins TRBV9 and TRBJ2-7, with 8 bases fitting TRBD2. V shed 4 bases and J 4 bases; nucleotides not matched to a gene: 7. In germline, CDR1 is SGDLS, CDR2 YYNGEE. CDR3 size: 14 residues. The CDR3 sequence: CASSIGTSGYEQYF. CDR3 DNA: TGTGCCAGCAGCATCGGGACTAGTGGTTACGAGCAGTACTTC. The variable domain in full, with the rest retrieved from reference TRBV9 and TRBJ2-7, is DSGVTQTPKHLITATGQRVTLRCSPRSGDLSVYWYQQSLDQGLQFLIQYYNGEERAKGNILERFSAQQFPDLHSELNLSSLELGDSALYFCASSIGTSGYEQYFGPGTRLTVT.

The count of this clone is one. V usage is TRBV19 and J usage is TRBJ1-2, with D tentatively TRBD1 (6 bases). This CDR3 comprises 15 residues. V gave up 10 bases and J gave up 0 bases, with 18 bases separating them. Germline loops: CDR1 LNHDA, CDR2 SQIVND (reference sequence). As DNA, the CDR3 is TGTGCCATCGCCAGACAGGACTTCGCTAACTATGGCTACACCTTC. This translates into CAIARQDFANYGYTF.

The V call is TRBV4-1, the J call TRBJ1-5, with a weak D call TRBD1 (6 bases). V dropped 4 bases and J dropped 0 bases, with 13 bases sitting between them. The CDR3 is 16 residues long. CDR1 and CDR2 (germline): MGHRA, YSYEKL. CDR3 sequence reads: CASSRLPQGSNQPQHF. Here the CDR3 DNA reads TGCGCCAGCAGCCGACTTCCACAGGGTAGCAATCAGCCCCAGCATTTT.

This clone has just a few counts. This CDR3 reads CASGLDRGNQPQHF. CDR3 coding DNA: TGTGCTAGTGGTTTGGACAGGGGGAATCAGCCCCAGCATTTT. V gene TRBV12-5 combines with J gene TRBJ1-5, with 8 bases matching TRBD1. J was trimmed by 4 bases and V by 1 base; bases with no gene match: 0. CDR1 LGHNT and CDR2 FRNRAP come from the germline V gene. CDR3 size: 14 residues.

This clone showed up many times. The same CDR3 is also encoded by other DNA sequences in this sample. The rearrangement uses TRBV27 and TRBJ1-5; D uncertain. There are 14 residues in the CDR3. CDR1 is MNHEY and CDR2 is SMNVEV in the germline V gene (reference sequence). V was cut by 0 bases and J by 2 bases, with 5 bases left in between. This chain's CDR3 is CASSLSRGNQPQHF. The CDR3 DNA reads as TGTGCCAGCAGTTTATCACGGGGCAATCAGCCCCAGCATTTT.

This clone was picked up many times. The CDR3 loop reads CASTAPGSRYNEQFF. DNA of the CDR3: TGTGCCAGCACCGCCCCGGGGTCCCGATACAATGAGCAGTTCTTC. The chain links TRBV2 to TRBJ2-1; TRBD2 might be the D (5 bases). Trimming left V 7 bases short and J 4 bases short, with 17 bases between. This CDR3 has 15 residues. The germline V gene has CDR1 SNHLY and CDR2 FYNNEI.

The chain is built from TRBV4-1 and TRBJ1-4; no clear D gene. Germline V gene data show CDR1 as MGHRA and CDR2 as YSYEKL. The CDR3 loop spans 19 amino acids. The V gene lost 1 base and the J gene lost 0 bases, with 18 bases spanning the gap. The CDR3: CASSQVRLGIRATNEKLFF. The CDR3 DNA follows: TGCGCCAGCAGCCAAGTCAGACTCGGGATTCGGGCAACTAATGAAAAACTGTTTTTT.

This clone showed up just once. The chain employs TRBV1 and TRBJ2-7; no DNA check was done on the table's D call, TRBD1. TRBV1 is deemed a pseudogene. CDR3 length: 13 residues. The CDR3: CTSSQRGSYEQYF. The CDR3 DNA is TGCACCAGCAGCCAAAGGGGTTCTTACGAGCAGTACTTC.

DNA of the CDR3: TGTGCCAGCAGTTACTCGAGACTGAAGATCAAAACTAATTCACCCCTCCACTTT. Translated, it gives CASSYSRLKIKTNSPLHF. V and J are TRBV6-2 or TRBV6-3 and TRBJ1-6; no reliable D call. The CDR3 consists of 18 residues. The V gene lost 0 bases and the J gene lost 6 bases, with 18 bases spanning the gap. CDR1 MNHEY and CDR2 SVGEGT come from the germline V gene.

This clone turned up a few times. V and J are TRBV3-1 (or the pseudogene TRBV3-2) and TRBJ1-3; D gene uncertain. Between the trimmed V and J ends, which lost 1 base and 4 bases, there was a span of 5 bases. The CDR3 length is 13 residues. Looked up from germline, CDR1 is LGHDT and CDR2 is YNNKEL (reference sequence). The CDR3 nucleotides read TGTGCCAGCAGCCAAGGTATAGGAAACACCATATATTTT. This gives the protein CASSQGIGNTIYF.

This chain links TRBV15 with TRBJ2-4; perhaps TRBD2 as D (5 bases). The CDR3 runs to 16 residues. V shed 0 bases and J shed 8 bases, with 17 bases lying between them. Per germline, CDR1 LNHNV and CDR2 YYDKDF (reference sequence). Here the CDR3 reads CATSRDRGSPVDIQYF. CDR3 in DNA: TGTGCCACCAGCAGAGATCGAGGGAGCCCGGTAGACATTCAGTACTTC.

This clone has only one observation. The rearrangement links TRBV7-3 to TRBJ2-4; 9 bases line up with TRBD1. The germline gives CDR1 SGHTA, CDR2 FQGTGA. This CDR3 is built from 14 residues. After removal of 5 bases from V and 5 bases from J, the junction contained 4 bases not matched to a gene. In nucleotides, the CDR3 is TGTGCCAGCAGCAAGGGACAGGGCGAAAACATTCAGTACTTC. It encodes CASSKGQGENIQYF.

The chain carries TRBV19 and TRBJ1-1; 7 positions agree with TRBD1. Unmatched junction bases numbered 4, after V lost 6 bases and J lost 3 bases. This CDR3 has 13 residues. The V gene's germline CDR1 is LNHDA and CDR2 SQIVND (reference sequence). DNA of the CDR3: TGTGCCAGTAGGGATACAGGGGACACTGAAGCTTTCTTT. This encodes CASRDTGDTEAFF.

The rearrangement uses TRBV6-5 and TRBJ2-7, with 9 bases fitting TRBD2. The CDR3 totals 14 residues. Germline V lookup: CDR1 MNHEY, CDR2 SVGAGI. V lost 6 bases, J lost 2 bases, and 5 bases stayed unmatched. CDR3 in amino acids: CASRATSGTYEQYF. The CDR3 region has the DNA TGTGCCAGCAGAGCGACTAGCGGCACCTACGAGCAGTACTTC.

Written as DNA, the CDR3 is TGTGCCAGCAGGGGCTCGACCCCGAGATATAATTCACCCCTCCACTTT. This gives the protein CASRGSTPRYNSPLHF. The V gene is TRBV27, the J gene TRBJ1-6; D unresolved. This CDR3 is 16 amino acids long. The V end lost 6 bases, the J end lost 4 bases, and 16 bases lay between the germline ends. The V gene's germline CDR1 is MNHEY and CDR2 SMNVEV (reference sequence).

V usage is TRBV4-2 and J usage is TRBJ2-7; TRBD2 aligns across 12 bases. The CDR3 length is 16 residues. The germline CDR1 and CDR2 sequences are LGHNA and YNFKEQ. The ends lost 4 bases at V and 4 bases at J; junction bases unmatched: 8. In DNA form, the CDR3 reads TGTGCCAGCAGCCCCTCCCTGGGACTAGCGGGTTACGAGCAGTACTTC. Amino acid sequence: CASSPSLGLAGYEQYF.

The chain combines TRBV21-1 with TRBJ2-2; TRBD2 is taken as the D call from the table, unchecked against the DNA. TRBV21-1 is a pseudogene segment. This CDR3 is 19 amino acids long. The CDR3 reads CASSMEGLAGGIDTGELFF. In nucleotides, the CDR3 is TGTGCCAGCAGCATGGAGGGACTAGCGGGGGGGATCGACACCGGGGAGCTGTTTTTT.